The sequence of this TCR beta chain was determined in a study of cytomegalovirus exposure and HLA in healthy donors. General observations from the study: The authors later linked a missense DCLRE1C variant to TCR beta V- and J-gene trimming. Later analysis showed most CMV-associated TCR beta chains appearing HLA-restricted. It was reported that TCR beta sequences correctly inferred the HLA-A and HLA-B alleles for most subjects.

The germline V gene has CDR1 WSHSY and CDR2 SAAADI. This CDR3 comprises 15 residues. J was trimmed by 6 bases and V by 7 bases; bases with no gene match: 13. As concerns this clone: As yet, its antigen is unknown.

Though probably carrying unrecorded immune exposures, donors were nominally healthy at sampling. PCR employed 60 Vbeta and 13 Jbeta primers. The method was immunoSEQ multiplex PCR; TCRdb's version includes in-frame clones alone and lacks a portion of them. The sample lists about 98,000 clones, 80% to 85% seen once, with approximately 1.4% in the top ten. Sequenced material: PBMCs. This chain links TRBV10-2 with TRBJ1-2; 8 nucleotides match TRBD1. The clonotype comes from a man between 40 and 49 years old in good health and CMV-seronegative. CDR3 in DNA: TGCGCCAGCACCGCCCCTTGGTCGACAGGGGATGGCTACACCTTC. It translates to CASTAPWSTGDGYTF.